These 24 T cell receptor beta chains originate from one sample sequenced in a study of shared clonotypes between healthy human individuals. Naive CD8 cells were CD45RO-negative, positively selected for CCR7, excluding terminally differentiated effector memory CD45RA+ cells. Assay used: immunoSEQ multiplex PCR; TCRdb lists only in-frame clones, some missing. The table shows some 2,100,000 clones, with 85% to 95% occurring only once. Sequencing was carried out using naive CD8+ T cells from PBMCs. The source of these receptors is a young man in good health. Some clones in this sample may be carry-over from other donors' samples.

This clone was counted a few times. This chain joins TRBV7-9 and TRBJ1-2; 9 bases match TRBD1. CDR3 length equals 16 residues. V shed 4 bases, J shed 6 bases, and the junction held 12 bases outside the gene matches. The germline gives CDR1 SEHNR, CDR2 FQNEAQ (reference sequence). CDR3 nucleotides: TGTGCCAGCAGCTGGGTCGAACAGGGGGCGCGGGATGGCTACACCTTC. Its translation is CASSWVEQGARDGYTF. Full variable domain (outside the CDR3, taken from reference TRBV7-9 and TRBJ1-2): DTGVSQNPRHKITKRGQNVTFRCDPISEHNRLYWYRQTLGQGPEFLTYFQNEAQLEKSRLLSDRFSAERPKGSFSTLEIQRTEQGDSAMYLCASSWVEQGARDGYTFGSGTRLTVV.

This clone was seen a few times. The gene calls are TRBV7-9 and TRBJ1-1, with 7 positions matching TRBD1. The CDR3 has 13 residues. The V segment lost 8 bases and the J segment 4 bases; nucleotides outside the gene matches: 7. Germline assignment: CDR1 SEHNR and CDR2 FQNEAQ (reference sequence). In nucleotides, the CDR3 is TGTGCCAGCCTGACAGGGCCAACCACTGAAGCTTTCTTT. Its translation is CASLTGPTTEAFF.

V and J are TRBV2 and TRBJ1-5; TRBD1 matches at 7 bases. J lost 7 bases, V lost 1 base, and 7 bases had no gene match. This CDR3 is 15 amino acids long. Germline V gives CDR1 SNHLY, CDR2 FYNNEI. The CDR3 here is CASSEGRGSWQPQHF. The CDR3 DNA sequence: TGTGCCAGCAGTGAAGGCAGGGGGTCTTGGCAGCCCCAGCATTTT.

The genes are TRBV11-2 and TRBJ1-1; D not certain. The CDR3 consists of 12 residues. V lost 1 base, J lost 7 bases, and 7 bases lay in between. Germline lookup yields CDR1 SGHAT and CDR2 FQNNGV. The CDR3 nucleotides are TGTGCCAGCAGCTTAGGGCGGCTTGAAGCTTTCTTT. Residues: CASSLGRLEAFF.

As for this clone: This specimen includes other DNA sequences encoding the same CDR3. The rearrangement uses TRBV9 and TRBJ2-7, with 14 bases fitting TRBD2. Germline CDR1 and CDR2: SGDLS and YYNGEE. Trimming cost V 4 bases and J 5 bases; bases outside gene matches: 5. The CDR3 has 15 residues. This CDR3 reads CASSPRLAGGHEQYF. DNA for the CDR3: TGTGCCAGCAGCCCTCGACTAGCGGGAGGGCACGAGCAGTACTTC.

This sequence joins TRBV28 and TRBJ1-3, with 8 bases matching TRBD1. Germline assignment: CDR1 MDHEN and CDR2 SYDVKM. This CDR3 has 15 amino acids. Trimming took 5 bases from V and 8 from J; bases not matched to a gene: 11. This CDR3 reads CASSQWQGAVDTIYF. CDR3 coding DNA: TGTGCCAGCAGTCAGTGGCAGGGGGCAGTGGACACCATATATTTT.

As DNA, the CDR3 is TGTGCCCTCGGACGCACGGGTAGACATAAGATAAAGCAGTACTTC. Translation: CALGRTGRHKIKQYF. The chain uses TRBV19 and TRBJ2-7; D is unclear. Germline-derived CDR1 and CDR2 are LNHDA and SQIVND (reference sequence). V was cut by 11 bases and J by 8 bases, with 28 bases left in between. The CDR3 extends over 15 amino acids.

With respect to this clone: Other DNA sequences in the same sample also yield this CDR3. This sequence joins TRBV7-9 and TRBJ2-3, with 12 bases that match TRBD2. V was clipped by 5 bases and J by 4 bases; unmatched bases: 4. CDR1 is SEHNR, CDR2 FQNEAQ, per germline (reference sequence). The CDR3 contains 15 residues. CDR3 coding DNA: TGTGCCAGCAGCCCGGGACTAGCGGGTCCAGATACGCAGTATTTT. Its protein product is CASSPGLAGPDTQYF.

V is TRBV11-2 and J is TRBJ2-7, with 10 nucleotides matching TRBD2. The J segment lost 6 bases and the V segment lost 1 base, leaving 3 bases of the junction unmatched. Per the germline V gene, CDR1 is SGHAT and CDR2 is FQNNGV. The CDR3 totals 14 residues. CDR3 region: CASSLAGLATEQYF. The CDR3 DNA is TGTGCCAGCAGCTTAGCGGGACTAGCGACCGAGCAGTACTTC.

The chain is built from TRBV7-9 and TRBJ2-5; 8 positions agree with TRBD2. Germline CDR1 reads SEHNR; CDR2 reads FQNEAQ (reference sequence). The CDR3 consists of 15 residues. The ends lost 2 bases at V and 5 bases at J; junction bases unmatched: 7. CDR3 amino acids: CASSLWAGGGETQYF. CDR3 nucleotide sequence: TGTGCCAGCAGCTTATGGGCGGGAGGTGGGGAGACCCAGTACTTC.

The J gene is TRBJ1-3, the V gene TRBV28; D gene uncertain. The CDR3 has 15 amino acids. The germline gives CDR1 MDHEN, CDR2 SYDVKM. V lost 0 bases and J 0 bases, leaving 6 bases between the germline ends. Written as DNA, the CDR3 is TGTGCCAGCAGTTTATGGAGAGACTCTGGAAACACCATATATTTT. Translation: CASSLWRDSGNTIYF.

The chain joins TRBV27 to TRBJ2-3; D remains unclear. The CDR3 consists of 15 residues. Germline CDR1 MNHEY, CDR2 SMNVEV (reference sequence). V was cut by 7 bases and J by 4 bases, with 18 bases left in between. The CDR3 sequence is CASNGYGFRPDTQYF. CDR3 in DNA: TGTGCCAGCAACGGGTACGGGTTTCGGCCAGATACGCAGTATTTT.

The V gene is TRBV7-9, the J gene TRBJ2-7; the D gene is possibly TRBD2 (5 bases). With 5 bases removed from V and 2 bases from J, the gap between germline ends came to 10 bases. This CDR3 contains 13 residues. The V gene's germline CDR1 is SEHNR and CDR2 FQNEAQ (reference sequence). The CDR3 coding sequence is TGTGCCAGCAGCGCTGGGAGTACCTACGAGCAGTACTTC. Its protein product is CASSAGSTYEQYF. Full variable domain (missing parts from reference TRBV7-9 and TRBJ2-7): DTGVSQNPRHKITKRGQNVTFRCDPISEHNRLYWYRQTLGQGPEFLTYFQNEAQLEKSRLLSDRFSAERPKGSFSTLEIQRTEQGDSAMYLCASSAGSTYEQYFGPGTRLTVT.

CDR3 in amino acids: CASSDRGSTQQFF. The CDR3 coding sequence is TGTGCCAGCAGCGACCGGGGCTCCACTCAGCAGTTCTTC. The rearrangement joins TRBV9 to TRBJ2-1; perhaps D is TRBD1 or TRBD2 (5 bases each). This CDR3 is built from 13 residues. Per germline, CDR1 SGDLS and CDR2 YYNGEE. The ends were cut back, 3 bases at V and 11 bases at J, with 15 bases in the middle.

On this clone: One end of the junction varies from germline; a read error may be responsible. V usage is TRBV9 and J usage is TRBJ2-1; the match to TRBD2 covers 12 bases. This CDR3 region has 17 residues. Germline CDR1 reads SGDLS; CDR2 reads YYNGEE. CDR3 loop: CARSAGGRTSGKVGQFF. CDR3 nucleotide sequence: TGTGCCCGCAGCGCGGGGGGGAGGACTAGCGGGAAGGTAGGGCAGTTCTTC.

This clone showed up just once. V and J are TRBV28 and TRBJ2-5; 8 nucleotides align to TRBD2. The CDR3 covers 15 residues. Unmatched junction bases numbered 3, after V lost 1 base and J lost 2 bases. Germline V gene lookup returns CDR1 MDHEN and CDR2 SYDVKM. The CDR3 DNA reads TGTGCCAGCAGTTTATTTTCGGGGGGGCAAGAGACCCAGTACTTC. Amino acids: CASSLFSGGQETQYF.

CDR3 amino acids: CASSEVTSAWGNEQFF. CDR3 coding DNA: TGCGCCAGCAGTGAGGTGACTAGCGCATGGGGGAATGAGCAGTTCTTC. V and J are TRBV10-2 and TRBJ2-1; 8 positions match TRBD2. Germline CDR1 and CDR2: WSHSY and SAAADI. V was clipped by 2 bases and J by 7 bases; unmatched bases: 10. The CDR3 has 16 amino acids.

V and J are TRBV11-2 and TRBJ2-4, with D possibly TRBD2 on 6 matching bases. V dropped 1 base and J dropped 0 bases, with 10 bases sitting between them. Germline CDR1 is SGHAT and CDR2 is FQNNGV. CDR3 length: 16 amino acids. The chain's CDR3 is CASSLVAEGAKNIQYF. Here the CDR3 DNA reads TGTGCCAGCAGCTTAGTAGCGGAGGGAGCCAAAAACATTCAGTACTTC.

The chain joins TRBV7-6 to TRBJ2-3, with D possibly TRBD1 on 6 matching bases. Germline V lookup: CDR1 SGHVS, CDR2 FNYEAQ. Trimming removed 6 bases at V and 1 base at J, with 14 bases between. The CDR3 totals 15 residues. The CDR3 spells CASRGGGLGTDTQYF. The CDR3 nucleotides read TGTGCCAGCAGAGGGGGTGGGCTGGGCACAGATACGCAGTATTTT.

V and J are TRBV10-3 and TRBJ1-5, with D perhaps TRBD1 (5 bases). The CDR3 is 18 residues long. Germline CDR1 ENHRY, CDR2 SYGVKD. Trimming stripped 0 bases from V and 0 bases from J, with 15 bases between. The CDR3 coding sequence is TGTGCCATCAGTGAGTCTTTTGTGGGGCAATATAGCAATCAGCCCCAGCATTTT. Encoded protein: CAISESFVGQYSNQPQHF.

This clone came up once. Other DNA sequences in this sample translate to the same CDR3. V usage is TRBV13 and J usage is TRBJ1-1; 8 bases agree with TRBD1. CDR3 length: 15 residues. Looked up from germline, CDR1 is PRHDT and CDR2 is FYEKMQ (reference sequence). V was clipped by 5 bases and J by 5 bases; unmatched bases: 10. CDR3 amino acids: CASSPETGEKTEAFF. The CDR3 DNA sequence: TGTGCCAGCAGCCCTGAGACAGGGGAAAAAACTGAAGCTTTCTTT.

The rearrangement joins TRBV27 to TRBJ2-3; tentatively, D is TRBD1 or TRBD2 (5 bases each). Looked up from germline, CDR1 is MNHEY and CDR2 is SMNVEV (reference sequence). This CDR3 has 16 amino acids. The ends were cut back, 3 bases at V and 3 bases at J, with 16 bases in the middle. CDR3 sequence: CASSLHRGRVTDTQYF. CDR3 DNA: TGTGCCAGCAGTTTGCATCGGGGCAGGGTAACAGATACGCAGTATTTT.

V is TRBV2 and J is TRBJ1-4, with D perhaps TRBD1 (6 bases). The CDR3 has 14 amino acids. V was clipped by 3 bases and J by 10 bases, with 15 bases between them. Germline V gene lookup returns CDR1 SNHLY and CDR2 FYNNEI. CDR3 nucleotide sequence: TGTGCCAGCAGTGATTGGACAGACGAGGGAAAACTGTTTTTT. It specifies CASSDWTDEGKLFF.

This chain links TRBV7-8 with TRBJ2-3, with D uncertain. From germline, CDR1 is SGHVS and CDR2 FQNEAQ. Trimming shortened V by 0 bases and J by 6 bases, and 22 bases separated the two germline ends. The CDR3 extends over 18 amino acids. Written as DNA, the CDR3 is TGTGCCAGCAGCTTAGCGCTGATGGTTTACAGATTGGAGGATACGCAGTATTTT. This translates into CASSLALMVYRLEDTQYF. The full variable domain, with the rest looked up from reference TRBV7-8 and TRBJ2-3, is GAGVSQSPRYKVAKRGQDVALRCDPISGHVSLFWYQQALGQGPEFLTYFQNEAQLDKSGLPSDRFFAERPEGSVSTLKIQRTQQEDSAVYLCASSLALMVYRLEDTQYFGPGTRLTVL.